This record looks at one T cell receptor (beta chain) sequence and its context. Germline V CDR1 and CDR2: DFQATT, SNEGSKA (reference sequence). J gave up 5 bases and V 1 base, and 13 bases lay outside the gene matches. This CDR3 region has 16 residues. The second PCR ran about 6 to 12 cycles with a sample-barcoded 5' primer and J-beta primers. From the 5' RACE reads, TCRdb called clonotypes with MiXCR, one entry per CDR3 protein. The sample contains some 1.6 million distinct CDR3 sequences, about 31% of which appear only once. This entry belongs to a study of blood T cells in healthy people across ages.

This receptor was taken from a woman under 40 in good health. The V gene is TRBV20-1, the J gene TRBJ2-5; 7 bases are shared with TRBD1. The sequencing input was blood. This CDR3 reads CSARGAGGHIGETQYF. CDR3 DNA: TGCAGTGCTAGAGGAGCAGGGGGACATATAGGGGAGACCCAGTACTTC.